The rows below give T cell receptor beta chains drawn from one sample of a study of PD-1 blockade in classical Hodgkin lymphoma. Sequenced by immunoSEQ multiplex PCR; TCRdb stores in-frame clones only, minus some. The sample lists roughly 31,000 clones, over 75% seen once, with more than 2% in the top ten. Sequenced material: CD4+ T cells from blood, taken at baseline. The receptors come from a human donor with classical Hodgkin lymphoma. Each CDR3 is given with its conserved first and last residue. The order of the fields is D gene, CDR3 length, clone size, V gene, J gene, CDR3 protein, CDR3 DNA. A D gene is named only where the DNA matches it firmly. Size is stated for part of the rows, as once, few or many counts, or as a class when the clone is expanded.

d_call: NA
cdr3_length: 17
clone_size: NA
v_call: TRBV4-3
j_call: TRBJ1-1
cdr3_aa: CASSQDYVDLRGTEAFF
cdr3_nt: TGCGCCAGCAGCCAAGATTACGTTGACTTAAGGGGCACTGAAGCTTTCTTT

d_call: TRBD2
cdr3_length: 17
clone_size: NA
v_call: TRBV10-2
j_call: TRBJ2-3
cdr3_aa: CASRDDWAVAGLDTQYF
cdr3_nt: TGCGCCAGCAGGGATGACTGGGCTGTAGCGGGGTTAGATACGCAGTATTTT

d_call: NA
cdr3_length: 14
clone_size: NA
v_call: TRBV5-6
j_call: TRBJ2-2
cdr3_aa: CASSLALTTGELFF
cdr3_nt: TGTGCCAGCAGCTTGGCCCTAACCACCGGGGAGCTGTTTTTT

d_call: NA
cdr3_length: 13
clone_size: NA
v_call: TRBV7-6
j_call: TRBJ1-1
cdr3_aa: CASSSDTNTEAFF
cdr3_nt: TGTGCCAGCAGCTCCGATACTAACACTGAAGCTTTCTTT

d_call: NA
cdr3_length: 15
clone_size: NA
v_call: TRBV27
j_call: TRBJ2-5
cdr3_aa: CASRSRLVNQETQYF
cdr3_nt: TGTGCCAGCAGGTCCCGACTAGTAAACCAAGAGACCCAGTACTTC

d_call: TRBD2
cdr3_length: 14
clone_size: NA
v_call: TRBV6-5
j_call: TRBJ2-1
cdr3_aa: CASNGAGTRNEQFF
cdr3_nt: TGTGCCAGCAACGGAGCGGGAACGCGAAATGAGCAGTTCTTC

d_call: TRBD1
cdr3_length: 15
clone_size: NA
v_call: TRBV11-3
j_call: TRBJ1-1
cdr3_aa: CASSLGTGGQSGAFF
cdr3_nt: TGTGCCAGCAGCTTAGGAACAGGGGGACAGTCGGGAGCTTTCTTT

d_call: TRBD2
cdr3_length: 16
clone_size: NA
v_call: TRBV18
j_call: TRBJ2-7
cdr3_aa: CASSPGEGKSSYEQYF
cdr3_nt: TGTGCCAGCTCACCAGGGGAGGGGAAAAGCTCCTACGAGCAGTACTTC

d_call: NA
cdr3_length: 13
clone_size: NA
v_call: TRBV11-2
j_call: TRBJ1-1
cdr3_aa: CASTGFWGTEAFF
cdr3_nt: TGTGCCAGCACGGGTTTTTGGGGCACTGAAGCTTTCTTT

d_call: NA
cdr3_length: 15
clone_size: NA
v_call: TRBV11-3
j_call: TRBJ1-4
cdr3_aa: CASSLGLATNEKLFF
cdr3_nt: TGTGCCAGCAGCTTAGGGCTAGCAACTAATGAAAAACTGTTTTTT

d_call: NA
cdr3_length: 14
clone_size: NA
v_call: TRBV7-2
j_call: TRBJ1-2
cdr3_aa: CASARRRGGGGYTF
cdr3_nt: TGTGCCAGCGCCAGGAGGCGGGGTGGGGGTGGCTACACCTTC

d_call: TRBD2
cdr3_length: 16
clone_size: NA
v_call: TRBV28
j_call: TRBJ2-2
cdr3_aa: CASSLRTSGNTGELFF
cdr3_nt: TGTGCCAGCAGCCTGCGGACTAGCGGGAACACCGGGGAGCTGTTTTTT

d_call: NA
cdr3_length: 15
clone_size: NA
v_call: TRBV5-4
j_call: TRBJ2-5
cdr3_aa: CASSSGGALQETQYF
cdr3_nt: TGTGCCAGCAGTTCCGGCGGGGCCCTACAAGAGACCCAGTACTTC

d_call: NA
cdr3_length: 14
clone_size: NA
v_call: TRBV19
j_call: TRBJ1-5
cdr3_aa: CAVASNGGSQPQHF
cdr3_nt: TGTGCCGTGGCCTCGAACGGGGGGAGTCAGCCCCAGCATTTT

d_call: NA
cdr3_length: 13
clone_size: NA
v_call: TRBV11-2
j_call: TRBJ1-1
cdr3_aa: CASSLRANTEAFF
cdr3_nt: TGTGCCAGCAGCCTCCGAGCGAACACTGAAGCTTTCTTT

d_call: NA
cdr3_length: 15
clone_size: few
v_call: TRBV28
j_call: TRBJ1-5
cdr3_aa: CASRIIGGFRQPQHF
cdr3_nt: TGTGCCAGCAGAATTATCGGAGGGTTTAGGCAGCCCCAGCATTTT

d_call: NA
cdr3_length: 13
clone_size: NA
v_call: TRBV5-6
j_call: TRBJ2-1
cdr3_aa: CASSLSLEVEQFF
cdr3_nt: TGTGCCAGCAGCTTGTCCCTAGAAGTTGAGCAGTTCTTC

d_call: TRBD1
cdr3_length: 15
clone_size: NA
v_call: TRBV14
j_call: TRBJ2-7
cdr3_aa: CASSLGTGSSYEQYF
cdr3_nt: TGTGCCAGCAGCCTGGGGACAGGGAGTTCTTACGAGCAGTACTTC

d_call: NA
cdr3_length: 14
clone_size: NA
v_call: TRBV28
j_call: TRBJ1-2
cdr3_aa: CASRSPGTAGGYTF
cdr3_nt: TGTGCCAGCAGAAGCCCCGGGACGGCCGGGGGCTACACCTTC

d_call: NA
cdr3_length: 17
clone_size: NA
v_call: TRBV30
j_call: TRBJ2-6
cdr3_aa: CAWSVQRVGAGANVLTF
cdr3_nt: TGTGCCTGGAGTGTCCAGCGTGTGGGTGCCGGGGCCAACGTCCTGACTTTC

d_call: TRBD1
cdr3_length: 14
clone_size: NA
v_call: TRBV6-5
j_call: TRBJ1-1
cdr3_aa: CASSLTGTAPEAFF
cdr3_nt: TGTGCCAGCAGTTTGACAGGGACGGCACCTGAAGCTTTCTTT

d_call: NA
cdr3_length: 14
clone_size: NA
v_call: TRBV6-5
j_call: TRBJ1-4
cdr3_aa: CASSYSGTNEKLFF
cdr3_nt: TGTGCCAGCAGTTACTCAGGGACTAATGAAAAACTGTTTTTT

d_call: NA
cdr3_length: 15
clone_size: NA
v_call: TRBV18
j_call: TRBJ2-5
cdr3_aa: CASSRRGGTQETQYF
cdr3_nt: TGTGCCAGCTCACGACGAGGCGGGACACAAGAGACCCAGTACTTC

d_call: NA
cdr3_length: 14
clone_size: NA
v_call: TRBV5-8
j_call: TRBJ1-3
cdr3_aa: CASSLTGSGNTIYF
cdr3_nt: TGTGCCAGCAGCTTGACAGGCTCTGGAAACACCATATATTTT

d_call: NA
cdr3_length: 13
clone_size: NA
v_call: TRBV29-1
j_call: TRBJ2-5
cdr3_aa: CSVLGPGQETQYF
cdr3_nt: TGCAGCGTTCTCGGGCCAGGACAAGAGACCCAGTACTTC

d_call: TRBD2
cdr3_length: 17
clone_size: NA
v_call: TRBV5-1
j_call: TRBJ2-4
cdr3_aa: CASSLEATSVGKNIQYF
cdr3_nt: TGCGCCAGCAGCTTGGAAGCGACTAGCGTCGGCAAAAACATTCAGTACTTC

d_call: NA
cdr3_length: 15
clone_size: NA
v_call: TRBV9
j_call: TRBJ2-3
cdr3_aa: CASSVGLGAGGTQYF
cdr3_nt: TGTGCCAGCAGCGTAGGGCTAGGTGCAGGCGGTACGCAGTATTTT

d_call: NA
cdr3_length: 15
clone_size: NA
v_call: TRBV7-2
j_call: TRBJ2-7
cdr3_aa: CASSSVGDGPYEQYF
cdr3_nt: TGTGCCAGCAGCTCAGTCGGGGACGGCCCCTACGAGCAGTACTTC

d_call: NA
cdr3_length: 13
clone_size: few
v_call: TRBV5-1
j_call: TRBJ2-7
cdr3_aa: CASRLGGNYEQYF
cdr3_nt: TGCGCCAGCAGACTTGGCGGGAACTACGAGCAGTACTTC

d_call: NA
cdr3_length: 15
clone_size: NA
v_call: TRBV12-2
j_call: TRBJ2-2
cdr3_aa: CASRSTGEATGELFF
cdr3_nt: TGTGCAAGTCGCTCAACAGGGGAGGCCACCGGGGAGCTGTTTTTT

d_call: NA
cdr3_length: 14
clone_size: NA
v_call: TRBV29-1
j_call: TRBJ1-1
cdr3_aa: CSARTANMNTEAFF
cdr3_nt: TGCAGCGCCCGGACAGCCAACATGAACACTGAAGCTTTCTTT

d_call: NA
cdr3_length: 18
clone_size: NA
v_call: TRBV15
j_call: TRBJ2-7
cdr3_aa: CATSRVTLRDGESYEQYF
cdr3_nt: TGTGCCACCAGCAGGGTGACGCTGCGGGACGGTGAATCCTACGAGCAGTACTTC

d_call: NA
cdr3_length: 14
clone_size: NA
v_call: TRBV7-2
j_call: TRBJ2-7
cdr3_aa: CASSLTGLPYEQYF
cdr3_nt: TGTGCCAGCAGCTTAACAGGACTCCCCTACGAGCAGTACTTC

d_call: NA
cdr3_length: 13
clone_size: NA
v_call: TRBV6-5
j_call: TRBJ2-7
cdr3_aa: CAAGEGSRYEQYF
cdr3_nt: TGTGCCGCAGGGGAAGGAAGCCGGTACGAGCAGTACTTC

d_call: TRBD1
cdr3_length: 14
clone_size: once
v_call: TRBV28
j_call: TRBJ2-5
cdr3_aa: CASSPSTGGQTQYF
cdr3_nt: TGTGCCAGCAGCCCTTCGACAGGGGGGCAGACCCAGTACTTC

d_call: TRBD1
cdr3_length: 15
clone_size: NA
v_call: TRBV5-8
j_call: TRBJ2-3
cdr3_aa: CASSFQGVITDTQYF
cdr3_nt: TGTGCCAGCAGCTTCCAGGGGGTGATCACAGATACGCAGTATTTT

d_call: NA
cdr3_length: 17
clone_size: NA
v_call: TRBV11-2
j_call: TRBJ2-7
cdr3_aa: CASSLLYRPWSSYEQYF
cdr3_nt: TGTGCCAGCAGCTTATTGTACCGCCCCTGGAGCTCCTACGAGCAGTACTTC

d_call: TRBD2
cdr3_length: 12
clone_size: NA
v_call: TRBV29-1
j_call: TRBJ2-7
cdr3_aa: CSVGGGVYEQYF
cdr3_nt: TGCAGCGTTGGGGGGGGAGTTTACGAGCAGTACTTC

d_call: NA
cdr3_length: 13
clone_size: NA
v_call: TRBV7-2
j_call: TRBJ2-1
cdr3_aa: CASSSGTYNEQFF
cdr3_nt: TGTGCCAGCAGCTCCGGGACCTACAATGAGCAGTTCTTC

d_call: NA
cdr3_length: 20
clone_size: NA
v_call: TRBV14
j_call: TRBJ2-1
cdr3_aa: CASSHLLTYIPLSSYNEQFF
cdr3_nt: TGTGCCAGCAGCCACCTGTTGACTTATATTCCGCTCAGCTCCTACAATGAGCAGTTCTTC

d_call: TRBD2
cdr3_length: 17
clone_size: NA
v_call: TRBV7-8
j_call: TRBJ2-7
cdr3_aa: CASSLTALAGVGYEQYF
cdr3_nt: TGTGCCAGCAGCTTAACGGCCCTAGCGGGAGTGGGCTACGAGCAGTACTTC

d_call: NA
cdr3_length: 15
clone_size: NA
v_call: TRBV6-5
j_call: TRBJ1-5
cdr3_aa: CASSPRSLKDQPQHF
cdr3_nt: TGTGCCAGCAGCCCCAGGTCCCTTAAGGATCAGCCCCAGCATTTT

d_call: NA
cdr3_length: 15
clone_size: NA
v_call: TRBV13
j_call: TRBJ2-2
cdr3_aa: CASSLRTPNTGELFF
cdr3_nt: TGTGCCAGCAGCTTGCGGACTCCCAACACCGGGGAGCTGTTTTTT

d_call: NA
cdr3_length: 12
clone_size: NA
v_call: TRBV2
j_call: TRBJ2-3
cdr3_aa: CASRRYTDTQYF
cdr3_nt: TGTGCCAGCAGACGGTACACAGATACGCAGTATTTT

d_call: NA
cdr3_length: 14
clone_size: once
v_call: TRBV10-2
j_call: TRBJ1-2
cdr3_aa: CASSQLRGAYGYTF
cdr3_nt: TGCGCCAGCAGCCAGCTGCGGGGGGCGTATGGCTACACCTTC

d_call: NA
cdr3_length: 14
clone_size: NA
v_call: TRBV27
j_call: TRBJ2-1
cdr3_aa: CASSAQADYNEQFF
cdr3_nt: TGTGCCAGCAGCGCCCAAGCGGACTACAATGAGCAGTTCTTC

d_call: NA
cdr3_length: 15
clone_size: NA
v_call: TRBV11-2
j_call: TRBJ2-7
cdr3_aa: CASSQGAGGIYEQYF
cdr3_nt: TGTGCCAGCAGCCAGGGGGCGGGAGGTATCTACGAGCAGTACTTC

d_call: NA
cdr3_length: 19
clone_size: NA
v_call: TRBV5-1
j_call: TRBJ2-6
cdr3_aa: CASSLAGQGTTSGANVLTF
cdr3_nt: TGCGCCAGCAGCTTGGCTGGTCAGGGGACTACCTCTGGGGCCAACGTCCTGACTTTC

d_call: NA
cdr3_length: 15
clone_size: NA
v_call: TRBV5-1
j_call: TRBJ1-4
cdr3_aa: CASSSRGADNEKLFF
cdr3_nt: TGCGCCAGCAGCTCCCGGGGCGCCGATAATGAAAAACTGTTTTTT

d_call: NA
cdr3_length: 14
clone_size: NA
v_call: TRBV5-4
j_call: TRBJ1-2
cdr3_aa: CASSLTGVNYGYTF
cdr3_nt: TGTGCCAGCAGCTTGACAGGCGTTAACTATGGCTACACCTTC

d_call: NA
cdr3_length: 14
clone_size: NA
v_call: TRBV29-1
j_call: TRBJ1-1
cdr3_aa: CSAQPQGTNTEAFF
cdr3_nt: TGCAGCGCCCAGCCACAGGGAACGAACACTGAAGCTTTCTTT